The 22 T cell receptor beta chains in this list originate from one sample, sequenced in a study of blood T cell repertoires in COVID-19. Assay: immunoSEQ multiplex PCR; the TCRdb copy retains only in-frame clones and omits some. The data show approximately 190,000 clones, roughly 84% seen once. The sequenced material came from peripheral blood. These receptors originate from a woman aged 40 to 49 who had recovered from COVID-19.

The V gene is TRBV12-3 or TRBV12-4, the J gene TRBJ1-6; D is uncertain. This CDR3 has 12 amino acids. V gave up 3 bases and J gave up 8 bases, with 5 bases separating them. The CDR3 DNA reads as TGTGCCAGCAGTTTCTCCGATTCACCCCTCCACTTT. Its translation is CASSFSDSPLHF.

The V gene is TRBV3-1 (or the pseudogene TRBV3-2), the J gene TRBJ2-3; 9 nucleotides match TRBD2. Germline loops: CDR1 LGHDT, CDR2 YNNKEL (reference sequence). After removal of 3 bases from V and 13 bases from J, the junction contained 8 bases not matched to a gene. CDR3 length: 13 residues. In DNA form, the CDR3 reads TGTGCCAGCAGCCATTCTAGCGGGGCCGTGGAGTATTTT. It translates to CASSHSSGAVEYF.

The J gene is TRBJ2-1, the V gene TRBV30; TRBD2 agrees at 14 bases. Germline CDR1 and CDR2: GTSNPN and SVGIG (reference sequence). V shed 1 base, J shed 8 bases, and the junction held 4 bases outside the gene matches. The CDR3 is 15 amino acids. The CDR3 region is CAWSAGTSGSHEQFF. The CDR3, as DNA: TGTGCCTGGAGTGCCGGGACTAGCGGGAGTCATGAGCAGTTCTTC.

The genes are TRBV7-8 and TRBJ2-2, with 11 nucleotides matching TRBD2. The CDR3 has 13 residues. Germline assignment: CDR1 SGHVS and CDR2 FQNEAQ. CDR3 coding DNA: TGTGGTAGCGGGAGGGAATTCACCGGGGAGCTGTTTTTT. It encodes CGSGREFTGELFF.

The chain's CDR3 is CASSFRGSGANVLTF. CDR3 nucleotide sequence: TGTGCCAGCAGCTTCCGAGGCTCTGGGGCCAACGTCCTGACTTTC. The rearrangement links TRBV7-2 to TRBJ2-6; D call uncertain. Germline assignment: CDR1 SGHTA and CDR2 FQGNSA. CDR3 length equals 15 residues. The V gene lost 3 bases and the J gene lost 0 bases, with 6 bases spanning the gap.

The chain combines TRBV29-1 with TRBJ2-1, with 9 bases fitting TRBD2. This CDR3 spans 13 amino acids. The trim removed 7 bases at V and 7 bases at J, leaving 8 bases unmatched. CDR1 and CDR2 (germline): SQVTM, ANQGSEA. CDR3 DNA sequence: TGCAGCGCCGATGGACTAGCGTCTAATGAGCAGTTCTTC. Translating gives CSADGLASNEQFF.

The chain joins TRBV5-1 to TRBJ2-7, with 8 bases aligning to TRBD2. The germline V gene encodes CDR1 SGHRS and CDR2 YFSETQ. Trimming took 0 bases from V and 2 from J; bases not matched to a gene: 7. The CDR3 extends over 16 amino acids. CDR3 sequence reads: CASSLGGAGEAYEQYF. DNA of the CDR3: TGCGCCAGCAGCTTGGGTGGAGCGGGGGAGGCCTACGAGCAGTACTTC.

The chain is built from TRBV14 and TRBJ2-1, with 7 bases aligning to TRBD1. Germline values: CDR1 SGHDN, CDR2 FVKESK. Trimming cost V 0 bases and J 9 bases; bases outside gene matches: 11. The CDR3 length is 16 residues. DNA of the CDR3: TGTGCCAGCAGCCAAGAGACAGGGTTGACCTTCGGTGAGCAGTTCTTC. Amino acid sequence: CASSQETGLTFGEQFF.

V usage is TRBV3-1 (or the pseudogene TRBV3-2) and J usage is TRBJ2-7; TRBD2 is a possible D gene (5 bases). This CDR3 is built from 14 residues. CDR1 and CDR2 (germline): LGHDT, YNNKEL (reference sequence). Trimming left V 6 bases short and J 2 bases short, with 14 bases between. The CDR3 spells CASSHEGKTYEQYF. The DNA for the CDR3 is TGTGCCAGCAGTCACGAGGGCAAAACCTACGAGCAGTACTTC.

The CDR3 here is CASSVWASGSYNEQFF. CDR3 DNA: TGTGCCAGCAGTGTTTGGGCGAGCGGGAGCTACAATGAGCAGTTCTTC. The chain couples TRBV6-1 to TRBJ2-1, with 8 bases fitting TRBD2. CDR1 is MNHNS and CDR2 is SASEGT in the germline V gene. Losses at the gene ends were 4 bases for V and 3 bases for J; bases not matched to a gene: 8. This CDR3 has 16 residues.

The V gene is TRBV2, the J gene TRBJ2-5, with D possibly TRBD1 on 6 matching bases. Germline CDR1 SNHLY, CDR2 FYNNEI. With 9 bases removed from V and 0 bases from J, the gap between germline ends came to 14 bases. The CDR3 is made up of 14 amino acids. The CDR3 here is CASSRTAYQETQYF. The CDR3 DNA sequence: TGTGCCAGTAGTAGGACAGCGTACCAAGAGACCCAGTACTTC.

This chain connects TRBV7-6 to TRBJ2-1, with 7 nucleotides matching TRBD2. The V gene's germline CDR1 is SGHVS and CDR2 FNYEAQ. The V gene end was trimmed by 0 bases and the J gene end by 4 bases; junction bases not matched to a gene: 3. The CDR3 loop spans 15 amino acids. The CDR3 here is CASSLAAGTYNEQFF. The CDR3 region has the DNA TGTGCCAGCAGCTTAGCAGCGGGAACTTACAATGAGCAGTTCTTC.

This chain links TRBV19 with TRBJ1-4; TRBD1 matches 7 bases. The CDR3 spans 14 residues. Germline CDR1 is LNHDA and CDR2 is SQIVND (reference sequence). Trimming removed 4 bases from V and 5 bases from J; junction bases left unmatched: 4. The CDR3 DNA follows: TGTGCCAGTAGTAGACAGGGTTGGAATGAAAAACTGTTTTTT. Its protein product is CASSRQGWNEKLFF.

In its sample, this clone was seen once. The chain couples TRBV5-4 to TRBJ2-3; a possible D gene is TRBD1 (7 bases). The CDR3 length is 14 residues. V was cut by 10 bases and J by 0 bases, with 15 bases left in between. CDR1 SGHNT and CDR2 YYREEE come from the germline V gene (reference sequence). CDR3 nucleotide sequence: TGTGCCTATACGACAGGGACTAGCACAGATACGCAGTATTTT. Translated: CAYTTGTSTDTQYF.

V usage is TRBV7-2 and J usage is TRBJ2-2, with a tentative D call TRBD2 (7 bases). Germline-derived CDR1 and CDR2 are SGHTA and FQGNSA. Trimming removed 2 bases at V and 4 bases at J, with 23 bases between. The CDR3 consists of 19 residues. The CDR3 sequence: CASSLQSSFGGLGTGELFF. The CDR3 nucleotides read TGTGCCAGCAGCTTACAATCGTCTTTCGGGGGGCTGGGCACCGGGGAGCTGTTTTTT.

V gene TRBV15 combines with J gene TRBJ2-7; 7 bases are shared with TRBD2. V lost 1 base to trimming and J lost 0 bases; unmatched junction nucleotides: 3. The V gene's germline CDR1 is LNHNV and CDR2 YYDKDF (reference sequence). The CDR3 loop spans 15 amino acids. CDR3 loop: CATSRGEGNSYEQYF. The CDR3 nucleotides are TGTGCCACCAGCAGAGGGGAGGGCAACTCCTACGAGCAGTACTTC.

The V and J genes are TRBV18 and TRBJ2-3; D is unclear. The V end was cut by 4 bases, the J end by 3 bases, with 14 bases between. CDR3 length: 15 amino acids. Germline lookup yields CDR1 KGHSH and CDR2 LQKENI. CDR3 loop: CASSRPERRTDTQYF. Written as DNA, the CDR3 is TGTGCCAGCTCACGGCCGGAAAGGCGGACAGATACGCAGTATTTT.

This sequence joins TRBV27 and TRBJ2-2; perhaps TRBD1 as D (6 bases). Germline loops: CDR1 MNHEY, CDR2 SMNVEV (reference sequence). This CDR3 is 14 amino acids long. V was pared by 10 bases and J by 7 bases, with 19 bases between. The chain's CDR3 is CATQLRQAIGELFF. The CDR3 DNA follows: TGTGCCACCCAGCTTCGACAGGCGATCGGGGAGCTGTTTTTT.

The J gene is TRBJ2-5, the V gene TRBV27; D is perhaps TRBD2 (6 bases). The CDR3 is 15 residues long. Germline loops: CDR1 MNHEY, CDR2 SMNVEV (reference sequence). The V end lost 5 bases, the J end lost 8 bases, and 21 bases lay between the germline ends. The CDR3 protein is CASSPAVGGPPTQYF. The CDR3 DNA follows: TGTGCCAGCAGTCCTGCCGTGGGAGGCCCCCCAACCCAGTACTTC.

The chain employs TRBV7-8 and TRBJ2-1, with no clear D. Per germline, CDR1 SGHVS and CDR2 FQNEAQ. The V end was cut by 4 bases, the J end by 0 bases, with 13 bases between. CDR3 size: 16 residues. The chain's CDR3 is CASSSYQVSSYNEQFF. CDR3 DNA sequence: TGTGCCAGCAGCTCATACCAGGTGAGCTCCTACAATGAGCAGTTCTTC.

The rearrangement links TRBV10-3 to TRBJ1-1; unclear D gene. Per germline, CDR1 ENHRY and CDR2 SYGVKD. V was pared by 0 bases and J by 10 bases, with 12 bases between. This CDR3 comprises 13 residues. The CDR3 bases are TGTGCCATCAGTGAGTCGTCTGGAGGGATAGCTTTCTTT. Translated, it gives CAISESSGGIAFF.

With regard to this clone: The sample carries other DNA sequences with the same CDR3. The V call is TRBV19, the J call TRBJ1-5; D is unresolved. V shed 3 bases and J shed 6 bases, with 9 bases lying between them. The germline V gene encodes CDR1 LNHDA and CDR2 SQIVND (reference sequence). The CDR3 has 13 residues. For the CDR3, the DNA is TGTGCCAGTAGTATTAGCGGGAGTCAGCCCCAGCATTTT. This translates into CASSISGSQPQHF. Drawing the rest from reference TRBV19 and TRBJ1-5, the complete variable domain is DGGITQSPKYLFRKEGQNVTLSCEQNLNHDAMYWYRQDPGQGLRLIYYSQIVNDFQKGDIAEGYSVSREKKESFPLTVTSAQKNPTAFYLCASSISGSQPQHFGDGTRLSIL.